This T cell receptor beta chain was sequenced for a study of metastatic and nonmetastatic thyroid tumors. Study observations and caveats: Significantly higher TCR beta diversity was reportedly seen in malignant thyroid tumors than benign nodules, in blood and tumor.

Germline-derived CDR1 and CDR2 are DFQATT and SNEGSKA (reference sequence). V dropped 5 bases and J dropped 5 bases, with 16 bases sitting between them. This CDR3 contains 13 residues. Concerning this clone itself: Its specificity is not known.

Among the patients, none had received any treatment before thyroid surgery. Original handling: For papillary thyroid cancer, a distant-metastasis classifier was constructed from CDR3 differences observed across clinicopathological groups. MiXCR was used by TCRdb to re-call the PCR reads. V and J calls and clone size were set by TCRdb, not the authors. This table holds about 15,000 clones, roughly 25% found once. The TCR comes from a female donor with papillary thyroid cancer or a benign thyroid nodule (not recorded which). Some clones in this sample may be carry-over from other donors' samples. Sequenced sample: tumor tissue. The gene calls are TRBV20-1 and TRBJ2-7, with a weak D call TRBD1 (5 bases). CDR3: CSAQTGAPHEQYF. Here the CDR3 DNA reads TGCAGTGCTCAAACTGGGGCCCCCCACGAGCAGTACTTC.